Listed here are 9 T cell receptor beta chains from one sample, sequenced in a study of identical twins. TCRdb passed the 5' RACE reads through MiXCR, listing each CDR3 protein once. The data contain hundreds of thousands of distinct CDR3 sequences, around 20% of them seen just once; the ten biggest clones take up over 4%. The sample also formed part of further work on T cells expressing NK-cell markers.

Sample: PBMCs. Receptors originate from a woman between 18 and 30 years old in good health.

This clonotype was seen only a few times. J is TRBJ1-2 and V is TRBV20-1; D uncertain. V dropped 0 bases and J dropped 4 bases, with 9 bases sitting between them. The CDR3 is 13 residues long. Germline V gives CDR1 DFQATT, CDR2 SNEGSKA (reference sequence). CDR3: CSAREYESYGYTF. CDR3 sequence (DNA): TGCAGTGCTAGAGAGTACGAGAGCTATGGCTACACCTTC.

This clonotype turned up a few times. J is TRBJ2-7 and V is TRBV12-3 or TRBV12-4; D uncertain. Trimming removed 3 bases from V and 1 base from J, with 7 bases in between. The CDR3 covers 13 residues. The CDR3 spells CASSFDNSYEQYF. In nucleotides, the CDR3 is TGTGCCAGCAGTTTCGACAATTCCTACGAGCAGTACTTC.

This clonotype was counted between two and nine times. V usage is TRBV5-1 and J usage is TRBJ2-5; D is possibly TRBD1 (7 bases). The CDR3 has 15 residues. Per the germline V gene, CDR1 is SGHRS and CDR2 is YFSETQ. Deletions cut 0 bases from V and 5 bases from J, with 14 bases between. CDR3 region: CASSLESGGTETQYF. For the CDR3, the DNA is TGCGCCAGCAGCTTGGAGTCAGGGGGGACGGAGACCCAGTACTTC.

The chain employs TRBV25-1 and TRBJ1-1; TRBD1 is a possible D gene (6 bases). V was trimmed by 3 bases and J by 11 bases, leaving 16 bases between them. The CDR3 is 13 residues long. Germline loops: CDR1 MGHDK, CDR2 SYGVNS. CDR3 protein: CASSDGGGDLAFF. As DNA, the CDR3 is TGTGCCAGCAGTGATGGAGGGGGAGATTTGGCTTTCTTT.

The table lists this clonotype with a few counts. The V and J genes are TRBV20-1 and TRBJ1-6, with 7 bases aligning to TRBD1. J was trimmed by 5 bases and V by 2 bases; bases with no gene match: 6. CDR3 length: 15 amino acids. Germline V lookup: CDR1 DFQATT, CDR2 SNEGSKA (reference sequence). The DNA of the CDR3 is TGCAGTGCTAGATCGAGGGGGCACGATAATTCACCCCTCCACTTT. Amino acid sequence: CSARSRGHDNSPLHF.

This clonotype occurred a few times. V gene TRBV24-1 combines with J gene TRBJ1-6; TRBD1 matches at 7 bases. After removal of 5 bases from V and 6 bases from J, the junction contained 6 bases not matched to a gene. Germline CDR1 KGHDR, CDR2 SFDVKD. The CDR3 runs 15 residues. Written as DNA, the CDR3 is TGTGCCACCAGTGGACCGACAGGGAGTAATTCACCCCTCCACTTT. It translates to CATSGPTGSNSPLHF.

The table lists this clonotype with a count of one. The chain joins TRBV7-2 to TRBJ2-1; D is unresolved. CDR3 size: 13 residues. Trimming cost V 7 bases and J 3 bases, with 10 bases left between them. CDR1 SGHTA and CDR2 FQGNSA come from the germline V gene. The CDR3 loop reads CASTRNNYNEQFF. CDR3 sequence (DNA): TGTGCCAGCACCCGGAACAACTACAATGAGCAGTTCTTC.

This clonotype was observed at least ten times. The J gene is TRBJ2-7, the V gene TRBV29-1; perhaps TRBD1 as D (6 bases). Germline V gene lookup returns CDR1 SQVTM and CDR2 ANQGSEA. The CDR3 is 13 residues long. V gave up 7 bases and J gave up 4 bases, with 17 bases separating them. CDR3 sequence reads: CSAKLGAVYEQYF. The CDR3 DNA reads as TGCAGCGCAAAACTGGGGGCAGTGTACGAGCAGTACTTC.

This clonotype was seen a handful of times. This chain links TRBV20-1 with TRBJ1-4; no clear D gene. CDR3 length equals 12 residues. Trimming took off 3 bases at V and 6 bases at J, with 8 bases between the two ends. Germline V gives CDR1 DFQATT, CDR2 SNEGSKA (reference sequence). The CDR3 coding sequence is TGCAGTGCTAGTTGGACCGATGAAAAACTGTTTTTT. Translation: CSASWTDEKLFF.